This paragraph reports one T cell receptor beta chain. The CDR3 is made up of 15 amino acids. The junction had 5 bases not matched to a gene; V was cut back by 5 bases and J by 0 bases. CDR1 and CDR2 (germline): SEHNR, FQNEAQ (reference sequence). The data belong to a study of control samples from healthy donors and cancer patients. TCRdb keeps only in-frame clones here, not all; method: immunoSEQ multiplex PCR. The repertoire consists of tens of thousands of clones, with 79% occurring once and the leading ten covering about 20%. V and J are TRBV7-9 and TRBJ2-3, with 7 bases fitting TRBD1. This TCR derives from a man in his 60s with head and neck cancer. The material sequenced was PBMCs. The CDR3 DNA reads TGTGCCAGCAGCCCGGACAGGAAGAGCACAGATACGCAGTATTTT. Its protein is CASSPDRKSTDTQYF.